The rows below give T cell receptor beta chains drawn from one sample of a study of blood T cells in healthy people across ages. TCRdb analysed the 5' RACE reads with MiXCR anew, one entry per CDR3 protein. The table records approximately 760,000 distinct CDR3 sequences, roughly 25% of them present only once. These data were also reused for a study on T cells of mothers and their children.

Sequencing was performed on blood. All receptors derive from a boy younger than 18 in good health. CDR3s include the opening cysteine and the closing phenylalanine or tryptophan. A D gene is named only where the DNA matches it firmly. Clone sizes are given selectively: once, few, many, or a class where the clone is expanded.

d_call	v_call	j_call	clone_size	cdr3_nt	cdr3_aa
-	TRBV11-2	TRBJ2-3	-	TGTGCCAGCAGCTCTCGATCAGATACGCAGTATTTT	CASSSRSDTQYF
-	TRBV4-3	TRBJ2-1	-	TGCGCCAGCAGCCAAGAGGTATGGATGGGACGTAATGAGCAGTTCTTC	CASSQEVWMGRNEQFF
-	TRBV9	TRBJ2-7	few	TGTGCCAGCAGCGTAGTGTCGGGGGTCGAGCAGTACTTC	CASSVVSGVEQYF
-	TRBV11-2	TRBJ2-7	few	TGTGCCAGCAGCTTAGACGGGTCCGAGCAGTACTTC	CASSLDGSEQYF
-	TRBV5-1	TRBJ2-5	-	TGCGCCAGCAGCTTGATCCGACATATACAAGAGACCCAGTACTTC	CASSLIRHIQETQYF
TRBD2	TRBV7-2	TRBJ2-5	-	TGTGCCAGCAGCTCAATCCTGCAACTAGCGGGAGGGCGGGGGGAGACCCAGTACTTC	CASSSILQLAGGRGETQYF
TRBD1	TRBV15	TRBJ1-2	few	TGTGCCACCAGCAGAGGTCGGTCAGGGACAGCATCCTATGGCTACACCTTC	CATSRGRSGTASYGYTF
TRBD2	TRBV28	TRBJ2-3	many	TGTGCCAGCAGTTTCATGAAAACCGGGACTAGCGGGCATACGCAGTATTTT	CASSFMKTGTSGHTQYF
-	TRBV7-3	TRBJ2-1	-	TGTGCCAGCAGCTTATCCCCTAGCGATGAGCAGTTCTTC	CASSLSPSDEQFF
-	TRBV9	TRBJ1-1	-	TGTGCCAGCAGCGCGGAGGTGGGGCACACTGAAGCTTTCTTT	CASSAEVGHTEAFF
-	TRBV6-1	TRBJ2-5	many	TGTGCCAGCAGTGAAGGGCCGAACACTGGGACCCAGTACTTC	CASSEGPNTGTQYF
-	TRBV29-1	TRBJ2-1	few	TGCAGCGTTGACAGGGAGAACAATGAGCAGTTCTTC	CSVDRENNEQFF
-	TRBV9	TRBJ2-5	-	TGTGCCAGCAGCCTCGGAGAGGGAGGCGTGGAGACCCAGTACTTC	CASSLGEGGVETQYF
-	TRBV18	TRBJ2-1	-	TGTGCCAGCTCACCGGATATGTACAATGAGCAGTTCTTC	CASSPDMYNEQFF
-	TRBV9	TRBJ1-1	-	TGTGCCAGCAGCACCCCCGGGGCGGATGAAGCTTTCTTT	CASSTPGADEAFF
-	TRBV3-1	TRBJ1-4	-	TGTGCCAGCAGCCAGGACGGGAATGAAAAACTGCTTTTT	CASSQDGNEKLLF
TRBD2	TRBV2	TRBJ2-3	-	TGTGCCAGCAGTGAAGATTTGGGCGGGGGGGCCGGAGATACGCAGTATTTT	CASSEDLGGGAGDTQYF
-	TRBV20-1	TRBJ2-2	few	TGCAGTGCTTCCCGACAGAACACCGGGGAGCTGTTTTTT	CSASRQNTGELFF
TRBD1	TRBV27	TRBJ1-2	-	TGTGCCAGCAGTTCAGGGGGCCGCGGCTACACCTTC	CASSSGGRGYTF
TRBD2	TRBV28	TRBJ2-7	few	TGTGCCAGCAGTTTCAGGTCCGGGACTAGCGGATTAAGTGAGCAGTACTTC	CASSFRSGTSGLSEQYF